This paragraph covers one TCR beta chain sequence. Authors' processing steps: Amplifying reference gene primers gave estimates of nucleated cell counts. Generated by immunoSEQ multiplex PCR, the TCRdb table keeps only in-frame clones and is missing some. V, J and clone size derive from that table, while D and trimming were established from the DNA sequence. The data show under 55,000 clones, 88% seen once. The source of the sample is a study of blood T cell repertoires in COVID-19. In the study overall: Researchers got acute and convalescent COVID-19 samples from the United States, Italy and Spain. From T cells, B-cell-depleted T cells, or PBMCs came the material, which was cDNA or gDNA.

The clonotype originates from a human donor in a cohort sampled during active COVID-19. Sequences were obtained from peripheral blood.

The CDR3 nucleotides are TGTGCCAGCAGTTCGATCAGGGGCGGAAACACCATATATTTT. Its protein is CASSSIRGGNTIYF. The chain couples TRBV2 to TRBJ1-3, with D maybe TRBD1 (6 bases). The CDR3 consists of 14 residues. CDR1 is SNHLY, CDR2 FYNNEI, per germline. V lost 5 bases, J lost 4 bases, and 12 bases lay in between. The full variable domain, with the rest looked up from reference TRBV2 and TRBJ1-3, is EPEVTQTPSHQVTQMGQEVILRCVPISNHLYFYWYRQILGQKVEFLVSFYNNEISEKSEIFDDQFSVERPDGSNFTLKIRSTKLEDSAMYFCASSSIRGGNTIYFGEGSWLTVV.